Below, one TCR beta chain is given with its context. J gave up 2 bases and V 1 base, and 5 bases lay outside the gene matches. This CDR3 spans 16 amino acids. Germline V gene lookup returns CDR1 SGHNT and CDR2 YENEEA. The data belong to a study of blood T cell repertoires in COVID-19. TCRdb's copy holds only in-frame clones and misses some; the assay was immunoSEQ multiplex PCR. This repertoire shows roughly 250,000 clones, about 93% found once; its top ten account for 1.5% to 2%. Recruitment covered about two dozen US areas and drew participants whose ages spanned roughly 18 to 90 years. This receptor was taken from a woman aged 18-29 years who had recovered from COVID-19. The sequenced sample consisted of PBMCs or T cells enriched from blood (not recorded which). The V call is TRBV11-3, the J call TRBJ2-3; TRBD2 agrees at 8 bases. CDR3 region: CASSLGLALNTDTQYF. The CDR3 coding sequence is TGTGCCAGCAGCTTAGGACTAGCGCTAAACACAGATACGCAGTATTTT.